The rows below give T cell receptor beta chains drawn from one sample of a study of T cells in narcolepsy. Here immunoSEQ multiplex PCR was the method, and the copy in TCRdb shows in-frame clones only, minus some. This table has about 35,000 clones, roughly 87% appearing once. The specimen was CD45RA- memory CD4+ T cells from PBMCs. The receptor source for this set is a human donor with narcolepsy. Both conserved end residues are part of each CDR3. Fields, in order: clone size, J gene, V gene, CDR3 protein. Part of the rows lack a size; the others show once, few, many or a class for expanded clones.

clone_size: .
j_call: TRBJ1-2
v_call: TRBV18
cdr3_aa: CASSLGTYGYTF

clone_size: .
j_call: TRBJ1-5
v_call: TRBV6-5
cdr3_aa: CASSGPNRSNQPQHF

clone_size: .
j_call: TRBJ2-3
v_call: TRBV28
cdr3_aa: CASSPRTSGRGDTQYF

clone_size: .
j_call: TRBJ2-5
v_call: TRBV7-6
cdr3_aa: CASSFIPEQETQYF

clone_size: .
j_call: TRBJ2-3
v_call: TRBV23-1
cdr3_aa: CASTNTDTQYF

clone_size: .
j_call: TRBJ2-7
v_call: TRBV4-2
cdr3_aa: CASRGSGRGDEQYF

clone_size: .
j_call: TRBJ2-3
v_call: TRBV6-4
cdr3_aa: CASSVRETSTDTQYF

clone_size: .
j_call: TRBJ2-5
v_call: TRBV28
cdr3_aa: CASSLAGVLETQYF

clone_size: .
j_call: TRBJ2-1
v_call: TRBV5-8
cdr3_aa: CASSSNGGSRTYNEQFF

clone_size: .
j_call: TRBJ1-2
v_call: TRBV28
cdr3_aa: CASSLGGQGVIGYTF

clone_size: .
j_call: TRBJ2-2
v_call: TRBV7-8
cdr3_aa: CASSLTSASGELFF

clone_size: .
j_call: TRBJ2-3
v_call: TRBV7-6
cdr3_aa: CASSLSPGLLTDTQYF

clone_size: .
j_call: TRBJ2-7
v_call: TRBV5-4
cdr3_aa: CASTPSGQGDEQYF

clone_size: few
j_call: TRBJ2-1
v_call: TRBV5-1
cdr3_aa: CASSLVGLAGGPSSYNEQFF

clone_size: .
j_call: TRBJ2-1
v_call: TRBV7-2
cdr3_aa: CASSQIRVQQFF

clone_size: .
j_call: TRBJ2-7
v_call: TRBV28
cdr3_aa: CASLSSGRPHEQYF

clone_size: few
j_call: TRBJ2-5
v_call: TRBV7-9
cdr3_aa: CASSFQGAETQYF

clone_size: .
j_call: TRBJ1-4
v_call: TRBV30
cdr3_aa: CAWSDMMTGEVEKLFF

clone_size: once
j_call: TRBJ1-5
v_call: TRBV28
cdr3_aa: CASSLWGSRRSNQPQHF

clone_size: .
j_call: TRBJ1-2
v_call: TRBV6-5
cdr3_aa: CASSPGQGRYGYTF

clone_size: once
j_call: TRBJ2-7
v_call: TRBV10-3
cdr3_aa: CAISESTTKSYEQYF

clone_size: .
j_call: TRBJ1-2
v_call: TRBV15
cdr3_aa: CATSRDDYGYTF

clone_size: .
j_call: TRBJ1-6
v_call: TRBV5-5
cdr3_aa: CASSLGQGDSPLHF

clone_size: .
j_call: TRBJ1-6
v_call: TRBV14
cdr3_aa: CASSQDHGGNAPLHF

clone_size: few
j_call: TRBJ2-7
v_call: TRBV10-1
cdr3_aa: CASSLLAGWHEQYF

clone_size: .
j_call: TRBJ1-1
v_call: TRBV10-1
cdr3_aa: CASSEGEGRQGSAEAFF

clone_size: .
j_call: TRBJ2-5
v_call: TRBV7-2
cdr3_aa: CASSRSGEETQYF

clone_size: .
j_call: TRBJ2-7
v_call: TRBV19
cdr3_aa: CASSIGFQGVYEQYF

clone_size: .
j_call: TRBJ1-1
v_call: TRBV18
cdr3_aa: CASSRNRDTEAFF

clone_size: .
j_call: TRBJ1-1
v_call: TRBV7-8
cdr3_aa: CASSLPIGRQKGSEAFF

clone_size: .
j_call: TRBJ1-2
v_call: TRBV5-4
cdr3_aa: CASSLADRGYGYTF

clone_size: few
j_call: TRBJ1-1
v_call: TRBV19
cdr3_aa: CASKFRAGETGEAFF

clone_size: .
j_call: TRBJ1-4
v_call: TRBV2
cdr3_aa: CASSEAPPGEKLFF

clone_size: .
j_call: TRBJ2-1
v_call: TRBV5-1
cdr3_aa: CASSFGGEGNNEQFF

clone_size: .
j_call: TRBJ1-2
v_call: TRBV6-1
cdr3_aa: CASTLDSGNNGYTF

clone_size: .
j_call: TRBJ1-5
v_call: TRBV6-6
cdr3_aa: CASSPGEQPQHF

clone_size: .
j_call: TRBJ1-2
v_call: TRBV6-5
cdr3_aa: CASRNTDGSHYGYTF